The clone carrying this T cell receptor (beta chain) appeared a few times. What it recognizes is unknown. These data belong to a study of radiotherapy plus CTLA-4 blockade in lung cancer. The overall study: For around 18% of patients, objective responses occurred, and around 34% had disease control.

Those with chemo-refractory metastatic non-small-cell lung cancer were treated with focal radiation combined with CTLA-4 blockade using ipilimumab. V lost 2 bases to trimming and J lost 2 bases, with 7 bases between them. The CDR3 spans 13 residues. Per the germline V gene, CDR1 is SGHDT and CDR2 is YYEEEE. General study points: Clones derived from tumor TCRs expanded in blood after radiotherapy plus ipilimumab.

Repertoires were generated with immunoSEQ multiplex PCR, while TCRdb's copy carries only in-frame clones and drops some. The data hold tens of thousands of clones, with about 74% observed a single time. The V gene is TRBV5-6, the J gene TRBJ2-5; D not certain. The source is a human donor with non-small cell lung cancer who had stable disease on radiotherapy plus ipilimumab. The material sequenced was peripheral blood, taken from a patient treated with radiotherapy plus ipilimumab. CDR3 sequence: CASSFISQETQYF. DNA of the CDR3: TGTGCCAGCAGCTTTATCAGTCAAGAGACCCAGTACTTC. Full variable domain (remainder filled in from reference TRBV5-6 and TRBJ2-5): DAGVTQSPTHLIKTRGQQVTLRCSPKSGHDTVSWYQQALGQGPQFIFQYYEEEERQRGNFPDRFSGHQFPNYSSELNVNALLLGDSALYLCASSFISQETQYFGPGTRLLVL.